This TCR beta chain was found in a study of vaccination and CD4 T cells after COVID-19. The overall study: Convalescent donors were composed of six males and four females, of whom two were Hispanic. It was a median around 100 days after diagnosis, with a range of 35 to 161, that post-COVID samples were drawn.

The CDR3 is made up of 15 amino acids. CDR1 and CDR2 (germline): LNHDA, SQIVND (reference sequence). V lost 8 bases and J lost 6; bases outside the gene matches: 12. Sequence data for DNA of cultured CD4+ T cells were generated by the Oncomine TCR Beta short-read assay. TCRdb itself ran the PCR reads through MiXCR, one entry per CDR3 protein. The sample lists about 14,000 distinct CDR3 sequences, over 50% occurring once. Treatment reported: approximately nine-day PBMC culture with coronavirus spike peptide pools or control peptides (ViraFEST assay). Positive SARS-CoV-2 PCR tests in convalescent patients dated from March to December 2020, pre-Alpha, Beta and Delta. This clonotype was recorded a few times. The antigen is not known.

The chain has TRBV19 and TRBJ1-2, with 10 bases fitting TRBD1. Sample: CD4+ T cells from blood, cultured in vitro. The clonotype comes from a human donor who had recovered from COVID-19. The CDR3 spells CASSTLGTGADGYTF. Here the CDR3 DNA reads TGTGCCAGTTCCACGTTGGGGACAGGGGCCGATGGCTACACCTTC. Based on the CDR3 plus reference TRBV19 and TRBJ1-2, the full variable domain is DGGITQSPKYLFRKEGQNVTLSCEQNLNHDAMYWYRQDPGQGLRLIYYSQIVNDFQKGDIAEGYSVSREKKESFPLTVTSAQKNPTAFYLCASSTLGTGADGYTFGSGTRLTVV.